The 24 T cell receptor beta chains listed next were all sequenced from one sample in a study of T cells in tuberculosis. This table comes from immunoSEQ multiplex PCR, and its TCRdb copy is limited to in-frame clones, with some not included. Among roughly 40,000 clones listed, approximately 95% were seen once. The sequenced material came from PBMCs. The origin of the receptors is a donor aged 5-35 years with latent tuberculosis or without tuberculosis infection.

The chain links TRBV19 to TRBJ1-1, with D perhaps matching TRBD1 (6 bases). V was trimmed by 10 bases and J by 0 bases, leaving 21 bases between them. Looked up from germline, CDR1 is LNHDA and CDR2 is SQIVND (reference sequence). The CDR3 spans 16 residues. The DNA for the CDR3 is TGTGCCAACCGACCCGAGGGGGGGATTATGAACACTGAAGCTTTCTTT. This sequence encodes CANRPEGGIMNTEAFF.

The chain uses TRBV7-9 and TRBJ1-6, with TRBD1 matching over 7 bases. The CDR3 totals 16 residues. CDR1 is SEHNR, CDR2 FQNEAQ, per germline (reference sequence). J lost 6 bases, V lost 5 bases, and 10 bases had no gene match. Written as DNA, the CDR3 is TGTGCCAGCAGCCCAATGTCTGACAGGGTTAATTCACCCCTCCACTTT. It encodes CASSPMSDRVNSPLHF.

This clone was observed a few times. The rearrangement joins TRBV7-3 to TRBJ1-6, with TRBD1 matching 8 bases. CDR1 is SGHTA and CDR2 is FQGTGA in the germline V gene. The CDR3 sequence is 21 residues long. V gave up 4 bases and J gave up 10 bases; unmatched junction bases: 27. CDR3 DNA: TGTGCCAGCAGCTGTCGACAGGGGCGCGGAGAGACGGGCAACCGGAACTCACCCCTCCACTTT. It specifies CASSCRQGRGETGNRNSPLHF.

This chain links TRBV5-5 with TRBJ2-7; a weak D match, TRBD1 (6 bases). The CDR3 totals 14 residues. V gave up 4 bases and J gave up 2 bases, with 13 bases separating them. Germline values: CDR1 SGHKS, CDR2 YYEKEE (reference sequence). This chain's CDR3 is CASSKTGYPYEQYF. The DNA of the CDR3 is TGTGCCAGCAGCAAAACAGGGTACCCCTACGAGCAGTACTTC.

This rearrangement joins TRBV29-1 to TRBJ2-1, with 7 bases fitting TRBD1. The V segment lost 6 bases and the J segment 9 bases; nucleotides outside the gene matches: 5. The CDR3 sequence is 11 residues long. Looked up from germline, CDR1 is SQVTM and CDR2 is ANQGSEA. The CDR3 loop reads CSVPAGGEQFF. As DNA, the CDR3 is TGCAGCGTGCCCGCAGGGGGTGAGCAGTTCTTC.

DNA of the CDR3: TGTGCCAGCAAGTACAGGGTGGGGGACTATGGCTACACCTTC. It codes for CASKYRVGDYGYTF. V usage is TRBV6-6 and J usage is TRBJ1-2; TRBD1 is a possible D gene (6 bases). This CDR3 comprises 14 residues. Germline V gene lookup returns CDR1 MNHNY and CDR2 SVGAGI (reference sequence). Trimming removed 7 bases from V and 3 bases from J, with 15 bases in between.

The rearrangement links TRBV30 to TRBJ1-1; weak D call: TRBD1 (5 bases). This CDR3 is built from 15 residues. CDR1 is GTSNPN and CDR2 is SVGIG in the germline V gene (reference sequence). V was cut by 1 base and J by 6 bases, with 18 bases left in between. The CDR3 sequence: CAWSDSGRGFSEAFF. DNA of the CDR3: TGTGCCTGGAGTGATTCCGGACGGGGGTTTTCTGAAGCTTTCTTT.

This chain uses TRBV9 with TRBJ2-7; 8 nucleotides agree with TRBD1. Germline loops: CDR1 SGDLS, CDR2 YYNGEE. This CDR3 has 14 amino acids. J lost 3 bases, V lost 0 bases, and 2 bases had no gene match. The CDR3 DNA follows: TGTGCCAGCAGCGTAGCCGGACAGGGCTACGAGCAGTACTTC. As protein: CASSVAGQGYEQYF.

The rearrangement links TRBV6-1 to TRBJ2-5; no reliable D call. Trimming removed 2 bases at V and 5 bases at J, with 15 bases between. Germline lookup yields CDR1 MNHNS and CDR2 SASEGT. This CDR3 spans 15 amino acids. The CDR3 reads CASSEISLGWETQYF. DNA for the CDR3: TGTGCCAGCAGTGAAATTTCGCTAGGATGGGAGACCCAGTACTTC.

The J gene is TRBJ2-3, the V gene TRBV2; D gene uncertain. Germline lookup yields CDR1 SNHLY and CDR2 FYNNEI. The CDR3 contains 12 residues. Between the trimmed V and J ends, which lost 8 bases and 1 base, there was a span of 7 bases. The DNA for the CDR3 is TGTGCCAGCCCCTCCGGCACAGATACGCAGTATTTT. It encodes CASPSGTDTQYF.

V is TRBV7-2 and J is TRBJ2-1; 9 bases match TRBD2. Looked up from germline, CDR1 is SGHTA and CDR2 is FQGNSA. This CDR3 contains 18 residues. V shed 2 bases, J shed 4 bases, and the junction held 12 bases outside the gene matches. CDR3 sequence reads: CASSLSPSGVKGYNEQFF. Written as DNA, the CDR3 is TGTGCCAGCAGCTTATCTCCTAGCGGGGTCAAAGGGTACAATGAGCAGTTCTTC. The complete variable domain, with remaining parts taken from reference TRBV7-2 and TRBJ2-1, reads GAGVSQSPSNKVTEKGKDVELRCDPISGHTALYWYRQSLGQGLEFLIYFQGNSAPDKSGLPSDRFSAERTGGSVSTLTIQRTQQEDSAVYLCASSLSPSGVKGYNEQFFGPGTRLTVL.

This chain joins TRBV28 and TRBJ1-5, with 10 bases matching TRBD1. The V gene's germline CDR1 is MDHEN and CDR2 SYDVKM. The CDR3 covers 15 residues. V was clipped by 5 bases and J by 4 bases; unmatched bases: 5. CDR3 DNA sequence: TGTGCCAGCAGTCCTAGGGGACAGGGGAATCAGCCCCAGCATTTT. Translation gives CASSPRGQGNQPQHF.

This clone was observed a handful of times. The rearrangement uses TRBV7-2 and TRBJ1-5; TRBD1 matches 9 bases. This CDR3 is 15 amino acids long. With 5 bases clipped from V and 6 bases from J, the junction kept 8 bases outside the gene matches. Germline loops: CDR1 SGHTA, CDR2 FQGNSA. The CDR3 nucleotides read TGTGCCAGCAGCGCAACAGGGGGCTATGTTCAGCCCCAGCATTTT. Protein: CASSATGGYVQPQHF.

The rearrangement uses TRBV7-2 and TRBJ1-4; 9 positions match TRBD1. V lost 3 bases and J lost 6; bases outside the gene matches: 2. The germline V gene encodes CDR1 SGHTA and CDR2 FQGNSA. The CDR3 extends over 14 amino acids. The CDR3, as DNA: TGTGCCAGCAGCTTTGGACAGGGGTATGAAAAACTGTTTTTT. Protein product: CASSFGQGYEKLFF.

V and J are TRBV2 and TRBJ1-2; perhaps TRBD1 as D (5 bases). The CDR3 covers 14 residues. Germline V gene sequence: CDR1 SNHLY, CDR2 FYNNEI. The V end was cut by 7 bases, the J end by 2 bases, with 14 bases between. The DNA of the CDR3 is TGTGCCAGCACAGACAGCCTGCCAAACTATGGCTACACCTTC. Amino acids: CASTDSLPNYGYTF.

The V gene is TRBV2, the J gene TRBJ1-1, with TRBD1 as a possible D gene (6 bases). Trimming took 6 bases from V and 3 from J, leaving 14 bases between them. The CDR3 has 14 residues. Germline CDR1 reads SNHLY; CDR2 reads FYNNEI. The chain's CDR3 is CASRLQGLDTEAFF. As DNA, the CDR3 is TGTGCCAGCAGGTTACAGGGTTTGGACACTGAAGCTTTCTTT. Together with reference TRBV2 and TRBJ1-1, the CDR3 gives the full variable domain: EPEVTQTPSHQVTQMGQEVILRCVPISNHLYFYWYRQILGQKVEFLVSFYNNEISEKSEIFDDQFSVERPDGSNFTLKIRSTKLEDSAMYFCASRLQGLDTEAFFGQGTRLTVV.

The chain links TRBV25-1 to TRBJ1-5; weak D call: TRBD1 (6 bases). Germline V lookup: CDR1 MGHDK, CDR2 SYGVNS. The CDR3 spans 15 residues. V lost 2 bases, J lost 1 base, and 9 bases lay in between. The CDR3 loop is CASSERGGSNQPQHF. As DNA, the CDR3 is TGTGCCAGCAGTGAAAGAGGGGGAAGCAATCAGCCCCAGCATTTT. Full variable domain (missing parts from reference TRBV25-1 and TRBJ1-5): EADIYQTPRYLVIGTGKKITLECSQTMGHDKMYWYQQDPGMELHLIHYSYGVNSTEKGDLSSESTVSRIRTEHFPLTLESARPSHTSQYLCASSERGGSNQPQHFGDGTRLSIL.

This chain joins TRBV28 and TRBJ1-1; 9 nucleotides align to TRBD1. The CDR3 consists of 16 residues. Germline-derived CDR1 and CDR2 are MDHEN and SYDVKM. The J segment lost 0 bases and the V segment lost 5 bases, leaving 7 bases of the junction unmatched. The chain's CDR3 is CASSVQGAGLNTEAFF. CDR3 DNA sequence: TGTGCCAGCAGTGTACAGGGGGCGGGGCTGAACACTGAAGCTTTCTTT. The full variable domain, completed using reference TRBV28 and TRBJ1-1, is DVKVTQSSRYLVKRTGEKVFLECVQDMDHENMFWYRQDPGLGLRLIYFSYDVKMKEKGDIPEGYSVSREKKERFSLILESASTNQTSMYLCASSVQGAGLNTEAFFGQGTRLTVV.

The chain joins TRBV11-2 to TRBJ1-1, with D hard to call. Germline loops: CDR1 SGHAT, CDR2 FQNNGV. The V and J ends lost 5 bases and 1 base respectively, with 5 bases between them. The CDR3 extends over 12 amino acids. The CDR3, as DNA: TGTGCCAGCAGCCCGTGGAACACTGAAGCTTTCTTT. Protein sequence: CASSPWNTEAFF.

This clone was seen a few times. The chain recombines TRBV5-1 with TRBJ2-1; possibly TRBD1 for D (5 bases). V lost 0 bases and J lost 7, with 14 bases in between. This CDR3 region has 15 residues. Germline CDR1 and CDR2: SGHRS and YFSETQ. The CDR3: CASSLELRQGNEQFF. CDR3 DNA sequence: TGCGCCAGCAGCTTGGAGTTGCGGCAGGGTAATGAGCAGTTCTTC.

V and J are TRBV19 and TRBJ1-1; the D gene is possibly TRBD1 (5 bases). The length of the CDR3 is 16 residues. Trimming took 4 bases from V and 3 from J, leaving 18 bases between them. Germline values: CDR1 LNHDA, CDR2 SQIVND (reference sequence). CDR3 sequence: CASSTPGRGPYTEAFF. DNA for the CDR3: TGTGCCAGTAGTACCCCTGGGAGGGGTCCGTACACTGAAGCTTTCTTT.

The V call is TRBV7-2, the J call TRBJ1-2; 9 positions agree with TRBD1. Germline assignment: CDR1 SGHTA and CDR2 FQGNSA. V was clipped by 5 bases and J by 7 bases; unmatched bases: 14. CDR3 length: 16 residues. The DNA of the CDR3 is TGTGCCAGCAGCCCGCAACCCCCGGGACAGGGAGGTGGCTACACCTTC. Translating gives CASSPQPPGQGGGYTF. Full variable domain (outside the CDR3, taken from reference TRBV7-2 and TRBJ1-2): GAGVSQSPSNKVTEKGKDVELRCDPISGHTALYWYRQSLGQGLEFLIYFQGNSAPDKSGLPSDRFSAERTGGSVSTLTIQRTQQEDSAVYLCASSPQPPGQGGGYTFGSGTRLTVV.

The chain uses TRBV25-1 and TRBJ2-6; D gene ambiguous. The V gene's germline CDR1 is MGHDK and CDR2 SYGVNS. Between the trimmed V and J ends, which lost 6 bases and 0 bases, there was a span of 15 bases. This CDR3 region has 17 residues. CDR3 residues: CASSTPTSVSGANVLTF. DNA for the CDR3: TGTGCCAGCAGCACCCCCACATCTGTCTCTGGGGCCAACGTCCTGACTTTC.

DNA for the CDR3: TGTGCCACCAGCAGAGTCCTAGGGGGAGGCACAGATACGCAGTATTTT. Translated, it gives CATSRVLGGGTDTQYF. The V and J genes are TRBV15 and TRBJ2-3; D perhaps matches TRBD1 (6 bases). V was shortened by 1 base and J by 1 base, with 12 bases between the two germline ends. Looked up from germline, CDR1 is LNHNV and CDR2 is YYDKDF (reference sequence). CDR3 length: 16 residues.